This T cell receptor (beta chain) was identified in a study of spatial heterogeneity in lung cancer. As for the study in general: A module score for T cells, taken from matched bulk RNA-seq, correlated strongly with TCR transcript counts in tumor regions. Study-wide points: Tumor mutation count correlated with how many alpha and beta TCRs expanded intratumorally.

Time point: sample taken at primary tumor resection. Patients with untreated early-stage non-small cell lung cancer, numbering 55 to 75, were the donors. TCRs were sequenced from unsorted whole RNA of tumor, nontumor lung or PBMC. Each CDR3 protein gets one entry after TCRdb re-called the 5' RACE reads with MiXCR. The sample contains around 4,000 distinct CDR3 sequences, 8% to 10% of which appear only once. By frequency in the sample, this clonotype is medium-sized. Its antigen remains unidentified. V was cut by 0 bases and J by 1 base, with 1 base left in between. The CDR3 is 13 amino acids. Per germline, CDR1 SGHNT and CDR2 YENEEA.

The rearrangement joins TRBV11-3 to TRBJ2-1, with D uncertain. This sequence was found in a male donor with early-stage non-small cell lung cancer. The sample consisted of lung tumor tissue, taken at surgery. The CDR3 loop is CASSLESYNEQFF. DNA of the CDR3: TGTGCCAGCAGCTTAGAGTCCTACAATGAGCAGTTCTTC.